A single T cell receptor (beta chain) is shown here with its context. One end of the junction fails to match germline, which may point to a read error. Germline-derived CDR1 and CDR2 are LGHNA and YSLEER. This CDR3 is built from 15 residues. This entry belongs to a study of cytomegalovirus exposure and HLA in healthy donors. Primers: 60 Vbeta forward and 13 Jbeta reverse. Produced via immunoSEQ multiplex PCR; TCRdb's table is partial and in-frame only. The profile covers approximately 160,000 clones, with under 70% appearing a single time and 2.8% taken by the ten largest. Input material: PBMCs. The gene calls are TRBV4-3 and TRBJ1-5, with D maybe TRBD1 (5 bases). The clonotype originates from a woman aged 40 to 50 in good health and CMV-seropositive. Here the CDR3 DNA reads TGCGCCAGCAGCCAAGTATGGCGGGGACGAGAGCCCCAGAATTTT. Protein product: CASSQVWRGREPQNF.